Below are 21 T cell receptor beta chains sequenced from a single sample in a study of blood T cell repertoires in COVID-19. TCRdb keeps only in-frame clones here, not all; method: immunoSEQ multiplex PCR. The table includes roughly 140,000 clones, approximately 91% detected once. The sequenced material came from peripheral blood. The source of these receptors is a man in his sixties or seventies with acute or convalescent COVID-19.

The CDR3 spells CASTRRTSGSNEQFF. CDR3 nucleotide sequence: TGTGCCAGCACCAGAAGGACTAGCGGGAGTAATGAGCAGTTCTTC. V is TRBV25-1 and J is TRBJ2-1, with TRBD2 identical over 13 bases. V lost 7 bases and J lost 7; bases outside the gene matches: 7. The germline V gene has CDR1 MGHDK and CDR2 SYGVNS. The CDR3 has 15 residues.

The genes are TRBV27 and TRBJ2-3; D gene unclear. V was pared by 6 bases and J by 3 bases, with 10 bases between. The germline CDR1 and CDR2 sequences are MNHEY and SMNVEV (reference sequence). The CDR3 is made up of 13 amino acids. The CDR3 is CASSLTRTDTQYF. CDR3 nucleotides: TGTGCCAGCAGCCTTACGCGGACAGATACGCAGTATTTT.

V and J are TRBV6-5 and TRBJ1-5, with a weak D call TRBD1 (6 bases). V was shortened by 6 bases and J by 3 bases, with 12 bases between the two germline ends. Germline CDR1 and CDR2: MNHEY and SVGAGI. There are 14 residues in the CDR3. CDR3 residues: CASSFDRYNQPQHF. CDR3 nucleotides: TGTGCCAGCAGCTTCGACAGGTACAATCAGCCCCAGCATTTT.

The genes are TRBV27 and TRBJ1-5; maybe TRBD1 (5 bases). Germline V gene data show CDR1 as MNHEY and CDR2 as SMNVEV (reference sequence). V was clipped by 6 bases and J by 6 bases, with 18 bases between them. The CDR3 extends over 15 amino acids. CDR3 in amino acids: CASSRTPGPSQPQHF. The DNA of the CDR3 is TGTGCCAGCAGCCGCACCCCAGGGCCGAGTCAGCCCCAGCATTTT.

Here the CDR3 reads CASSFRGTDNEQFF. In DNA form, the CDR3 reads TGCGCCAGCAGCTTCCGGGGGACAGACAATGAGCAGTTCTTC. This chain joins TRBV5-1 and TRBJ2-1; tentative D call: TRBD1 (7 bases). CDR1 is SGHRS, CDR2 YFSETQ, per germline. Trimming cost V 2 bases and J 5 bases, with 11 bases left between them. The CDR3 covers 14 residues.

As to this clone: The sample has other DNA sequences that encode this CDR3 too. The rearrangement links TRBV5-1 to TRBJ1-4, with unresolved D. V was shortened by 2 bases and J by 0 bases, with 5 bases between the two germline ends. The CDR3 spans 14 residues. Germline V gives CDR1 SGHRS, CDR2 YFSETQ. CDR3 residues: CASSLSATNEKLFF. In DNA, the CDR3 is TGCGCCAGCAGCTTAAGCGCAACTAATGAAAAACTGTTTTTT.

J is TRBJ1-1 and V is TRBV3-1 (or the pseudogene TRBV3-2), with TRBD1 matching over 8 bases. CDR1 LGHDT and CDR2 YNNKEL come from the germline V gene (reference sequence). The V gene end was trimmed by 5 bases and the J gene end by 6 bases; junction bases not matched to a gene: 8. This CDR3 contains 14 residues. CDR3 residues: CASSFPGTGAEAFF. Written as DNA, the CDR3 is TGTGCCAGCAGCTTTCCCGGGACAGGCGCTGAAGCTTTCTTT.

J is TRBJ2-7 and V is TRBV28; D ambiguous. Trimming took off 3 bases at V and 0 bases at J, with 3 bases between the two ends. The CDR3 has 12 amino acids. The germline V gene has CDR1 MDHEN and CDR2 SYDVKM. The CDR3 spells CASSLSSYEQYF. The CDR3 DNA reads TGTGCCAGCAGTTTGAGCTCCTACGAGCAGTACTTC.

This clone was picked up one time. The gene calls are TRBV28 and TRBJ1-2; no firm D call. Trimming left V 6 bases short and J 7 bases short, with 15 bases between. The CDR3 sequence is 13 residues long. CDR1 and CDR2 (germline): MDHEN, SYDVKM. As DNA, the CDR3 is TGTGCCAGCAGCTTAATGAGGAGCGGTGGCTACACCTTC. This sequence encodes CASSLMRSGGYTF.

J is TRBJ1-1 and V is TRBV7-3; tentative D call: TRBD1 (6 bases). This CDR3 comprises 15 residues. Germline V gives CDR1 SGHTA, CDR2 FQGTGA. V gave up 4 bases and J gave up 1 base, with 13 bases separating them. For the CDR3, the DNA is TGTGCCAGCAGCTCCAAAACAGGGTCGAACACTGAAGCTTTCTTT. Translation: CASSSKTGSNTEAFF. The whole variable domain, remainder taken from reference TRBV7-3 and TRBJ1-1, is GAGVSQTPSNKVTEKGKYVELRCDPISGHTALYWYRQSLGQGPEFLIYFQGTGAADDSGLPNDRFFAVRPEGSVSTLKIQRTERGDSAVYLCASSSKTGSNTEAFFGQGTRLTVV.

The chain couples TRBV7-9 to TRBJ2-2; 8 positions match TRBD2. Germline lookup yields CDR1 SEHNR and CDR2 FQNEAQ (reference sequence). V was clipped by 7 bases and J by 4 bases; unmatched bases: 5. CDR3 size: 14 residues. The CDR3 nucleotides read TGTGCCAGCACCGGGAGGGCCCTCACCGGGGAGCTGTTTTTT. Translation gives CASTGRALTGELFF.

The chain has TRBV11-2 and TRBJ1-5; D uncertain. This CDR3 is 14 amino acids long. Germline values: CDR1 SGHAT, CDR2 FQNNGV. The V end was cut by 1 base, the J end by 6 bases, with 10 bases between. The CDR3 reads CASSLVPGVQPQHF. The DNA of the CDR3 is TGTGCCAGCAGCTTAGTACCGGGTGTTCAGCCCCAGCATTTT.

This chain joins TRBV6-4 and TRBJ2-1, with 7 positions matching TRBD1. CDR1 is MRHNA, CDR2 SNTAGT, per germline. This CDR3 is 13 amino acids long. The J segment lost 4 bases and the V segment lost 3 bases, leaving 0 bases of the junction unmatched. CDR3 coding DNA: TGTGCCAGCAGTGAACAGGGGTACAATGAGCAGTTCTTC. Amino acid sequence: CASSEQGYNEQFF.

DNA of the CDR3: TGCGCCAGCAGCTTGGGACAGGGGAGCCAGCCCCAGCATTTT. Protein: CASSLGQGSQPQHF. The rearrangement uses TRBV5-1 and TRBJ1-5; 8 nucleotides match TRBD1. CDR3 length: 14 amino acids. Germline CDR1 and CDR2: SGHRS and YFSETQ. With 0 bases clipped from V and 7 bases from J, the junction kept 3 bases outside the gene matches.

CDR3 loop: CASSEVSSGGMPTDTQYF. CDR3 DNA: TGCGCCAGCAGCGAGGTGTCTAGCGGGGGGATGCCCACAGATACGCAGTATTTT. V usage is TRBV5-1 and J usage is TRBJ2-3, with 11 bases matching TRBD2. The CDR3 runs to 18 residues. CDR1 SGHRS and CDR2 YFSETQ come from the germline V gene. With V trimmed by 4 bases and J by 2 bases, 12 bases remained unmatched.

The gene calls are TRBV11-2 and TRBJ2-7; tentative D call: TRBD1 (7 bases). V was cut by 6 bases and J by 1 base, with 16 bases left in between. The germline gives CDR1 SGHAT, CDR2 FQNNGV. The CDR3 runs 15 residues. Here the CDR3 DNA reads TGTGCCAGCAGTCATGCGGGGACAGATTCCTACGAGCAGTACTTC. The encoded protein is CASSHAGTDSYEQYF.

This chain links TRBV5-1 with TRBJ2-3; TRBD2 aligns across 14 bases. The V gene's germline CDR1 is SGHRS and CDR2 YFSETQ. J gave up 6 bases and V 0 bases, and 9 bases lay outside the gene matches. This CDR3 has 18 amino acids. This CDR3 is CASSLEVRLAGGRDTQYF. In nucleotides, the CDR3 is TGCGCCAGCAGCTTGGAAGTTCGACTAGCGGGGGGGCGGGATACGCAGTATTTT.

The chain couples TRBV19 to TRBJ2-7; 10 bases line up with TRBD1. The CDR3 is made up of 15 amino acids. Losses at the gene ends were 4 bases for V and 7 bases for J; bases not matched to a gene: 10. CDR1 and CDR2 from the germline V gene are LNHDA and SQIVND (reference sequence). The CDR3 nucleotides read TGTGCCAGTAGTAAAGAAAGACAGGGGGCAAGGGAGCAGTACTTC. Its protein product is CASSKERQGAREQYF. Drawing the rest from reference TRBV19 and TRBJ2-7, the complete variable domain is DGGITQSPKYLFRKEGQNVTLSCEQNLNHDAMYWYRQDPGQGLRLIYYSQIVNDFQKGDIAEGYSVSREKKESFPLTVTSAQKNPTAFYLCASSKERQGAREQYFGPGTRLTVT.

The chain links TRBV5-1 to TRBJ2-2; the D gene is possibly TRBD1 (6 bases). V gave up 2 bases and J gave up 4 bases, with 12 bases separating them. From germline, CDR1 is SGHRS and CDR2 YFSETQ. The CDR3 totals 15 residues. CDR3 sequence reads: CASSLGGEGTGELFF. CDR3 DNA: TGCGCCAGCAGCTTAGGGGGAGAGGGCACCGGGGAGCTGTTTTTT.

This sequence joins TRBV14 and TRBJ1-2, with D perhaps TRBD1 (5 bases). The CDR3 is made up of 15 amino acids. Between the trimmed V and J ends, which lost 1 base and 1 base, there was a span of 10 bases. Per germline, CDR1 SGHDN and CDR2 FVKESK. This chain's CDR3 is CASSQVTGVNYGYTF. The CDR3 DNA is TGTGCCAGCAGCCAAGTAACGGGGGTTAACTATGGCTACACCTTC.

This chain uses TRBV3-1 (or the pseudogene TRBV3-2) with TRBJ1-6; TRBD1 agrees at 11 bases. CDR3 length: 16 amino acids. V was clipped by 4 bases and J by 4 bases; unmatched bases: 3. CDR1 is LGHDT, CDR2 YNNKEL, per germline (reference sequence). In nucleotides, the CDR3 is TGTGCCAGCAGCCGGGGGGACAGGGGGTATAATTCACCCCTCCACTTT. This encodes CASSRGDRGYNSPLHF.